This T cell receptor beta chain comes out of a study of T-cell reconstitution after alpha-beta-depleted transplantation in children. During its preparation, the TCRbeta library received unique molecular identifiers. TCRdb called the PCR reads again in MiXCR, with one record for every CDR3 protein. The sample has over 550,000 distinct CDR3 sequences, over 9.5% seen once. This sequence was found in a human donor who donated a stem cell graft to a child with acute myeloid leukemia. Sequenced material: PBMCs from the stem cell graft donor, taken from the stem cell graft.

The CDR3, as DNA: TGTGCCTGGACCCTAGGACAGTTCGACCTCTATGGCTACACCTTC. This codes for CAWTLGQFDLYGYTF. The chain carries TRBV30 and TRBJ1-2, with a possible D match to TRBD1 (6 bases). The germline CDR1 and CDR2 sequences are GTSNPN and SVGIG (reference sequence). The V and J ends lost 4 bases and 4 bases respectively, with 19 bases between them. The CDR3 extends over 15 amino acids.